A selection of T cell receptor beta chains follows, all from one sample in a study of CD8 T cells in ankylosing spondylitis. Using its own MiXCR run on the 5' RACE reads, TCRdb lists one record per CDR3 protein. The data contain approximately 300,000 distinct CDR3 sequences, about a fifth of them singletons. Sequenced: blood, either unsorted or a sorted T cell fraction (not recorded which). These receptors came from a female donor with ankylosing spondylitis or in good health (not recorded which). Both conserved end residues are part of each CDR3. Each record gives: J gene, D gene, CDR3 length, V gene, clone size, CDR3 protein, CDR3 DNA. A D gene is named only where the DNA matches it firmly. Clone size is not always given. Where it is, it says once, few, many or a class for expanded clones.

TRBJ2-2	-	14	TRBV5-1	-	CASRGSGDTGELFF	TGCGCCAGCAGGGGGTCGGGGGACACCGGGGAGCTGTTTTTT
TRBJ2-7	-	14	TRBV20-1	-	CSARGPVLGYEQYF	TGCAGTGCTAGAGGACCCGTCCTTGGCTACGAGCAGTACTTC
TRBJ2-7	TRBD2	15	TRBV28	few	CASSRLAGEPYEQYF	TGTGCCAGCAGTCGCCTCGCGGGGGAACCCTACGAGCAGTACTTC
TRBJ2-2	-	15	TRBV6-5	-	CASSWTTANTGELFF	TGTGCCAGCAGTTGGACTACCGCGAACACCGGGGAGCTGTTTTTT
TRBJ2-3	TRBD1	13	TRBV20-1	many	CSARTGGTDTQYF	TGCAGTGCCCGGACAGGGGGCACAGATACGCAGTATTTT
TRBJ2-7	TRBD2	14	TRBV6-1	-	CASSRDSGGYEQYF	TGTGCCAGCAGTCGTGACTCCGGGGGGTACGAGCAGTACTTC
TRBJ2-1	-	14	TRBV10-1	few	CASSESSRGLQQFF	TGCGCCAGCAGTGAGTCGAGTCGAGGCCTCCAGCAGTTCTTC
TRBJ1-1	-	17	TRBV6-5	-	CASSYSYGKGKGTEAFF	TGTGCCAGCAGTTACTCGTATGGAAAGGGAAAGGGCACTGAAGCTTTCTTT
TRBJ2-7	-	15	TRBV7-8	-	CASSATRTSSYEQYF	TGTGCCAGCAGCGCTACCCGGACAAGCTCCTACGAGCAGTACTTC
TRBJ2-7	-	14	TRBV3-1	-	CASSQDRTLHEQYF	TGTGCCAGCAGCCAAGATCGGACTCTCCACGAGCAGTACTTC
TRBJ2-3	-	16	TRBV7-8	many	CARSPNAERPTDTQYF	TGTGCCAGGTCCCCGAATGCGGAACGACCCACAGATACGCAGTATTTT
TRBJ2-7	-	15	TRBV2	-	CASFGQLSHSYEQYF	TGTGCCAGCTTCGGACAGCTAAGTCACTCCTACGAGCAGTACTTC
TRBJ2-3	TRBD1	16	TRBV20-1	-	CSASGDRGLGTDTQYF	TGCAGTGCTAGCGGGGACAGGGGGTTAGGCACAGATACGCAGTATTTT
TRBJ2-3	-	14	TRBV29-1	many	CSALRTGGADTQYF	TGCAGCGCCTTGCGGACAGGAGGGGCAGATACGCAGTATTTT
TRBJ1-5	TRBD1	15	TRBV7-2	few	CASSPRGGINQPQHF	TGTGCCAGCAGCCCCAGGGGGGGGATCAATCAGCCCCAGCATTTT
TRBJ2-1	TRBD2	14	TRBV7-2	-	CASSLVSGRNEQFF	TGTGCCAGCAGCTTAGTCAGCGGGAGGAATGAGCAGTTCTTC
TRBJ2-5	-	16	TRBV11-2	few	CASSSTTGSPQETQYF	TGTGCCAGCAGCTCCACTACCGGGAGCCCCCAAGAGACCCAGTACTTC
TRBJ2-5	-	12	TRBV7-9	-	CASSWGEETQYF	TGTGCCAGCAGCTGGGGAGAAGAGACCCAGTACTTC
TRBJ1-2	TRBD1	16	TRBV6-2/TRBV6-3	-	CASSRPRGGLYYGYTF	TGTGCCAGCAGTCGTCCACGAGGGGGCTTATACTATGGCTACACCTTC
TRBJ2-1	-	10	TRBV20-1	few	CSASRREQFF	TGCAGTGCTTCCCGCCGGGAGCAGTTCTTC
TRBJ2-3	TRBD2	15	TRBV5-5	-	CASSPRAGGVDTQYF	TGTGCCAGCAGCCCTAGAGCGGGAGGTGTAGATACGCAGTATTTT
TRBJ2-1	-	12	TRBV6-6	few	CASSYTWDEQFF	TGTGCCAGCAGTTACACTTGGGATGAGCAGTTCTTC
TRBJ2-3	TRBD2	14	TRBV29-1	many	CSVDPAGASDTQYF	TGCAGCGTTGACCCCGCGGGAGCCTCAGATACGCAGTATTTT
TRBJ2-1	TRBD2	14	TRBV20-1	few	CSAPTSGILDEQFF	TGCAGTGCACCGACTAGCGGGATTTTAGATGAGCAGTTCTTC
TRBJ2-7	-	11	TRBV6-2/TRBV6-3	-	CASGNTAKQYF	TGTGCCAGCGGGAACACTGCTAAGCAGTACTTC
TRBJ2-7	-	14	TRBV2	-	CASSEERVSYEQYF	TGTGCCAGCAGTGAAGAACGGGTATCCTACGAGCAGTACTTC
TRBJ1-4	TRBD1	16	TRBV12-3/TRBV12-4	-	CASSLDRGRTNEKLFF	TGTGCCAGCAGTTTAGACAGGGGGCGAACTAATGAAAAACTGTTTTTT
TRBJ2-1	TRBD2	18	TRBV7-8	-	CASSQRTSGRVAYNEQFF	TGTGCCAGCAGCCAACGGACTAGCGGGAGGGTTGCCTACAATGAGCAGTTCTTC
TRBJ1-2	TRBD1	15	TRBV7-8	few	CASSLGQGALYGYTF	TGTGCCAGCAGCTTGGGACAGGGGGCCCTCTATGGCTACACCTTC